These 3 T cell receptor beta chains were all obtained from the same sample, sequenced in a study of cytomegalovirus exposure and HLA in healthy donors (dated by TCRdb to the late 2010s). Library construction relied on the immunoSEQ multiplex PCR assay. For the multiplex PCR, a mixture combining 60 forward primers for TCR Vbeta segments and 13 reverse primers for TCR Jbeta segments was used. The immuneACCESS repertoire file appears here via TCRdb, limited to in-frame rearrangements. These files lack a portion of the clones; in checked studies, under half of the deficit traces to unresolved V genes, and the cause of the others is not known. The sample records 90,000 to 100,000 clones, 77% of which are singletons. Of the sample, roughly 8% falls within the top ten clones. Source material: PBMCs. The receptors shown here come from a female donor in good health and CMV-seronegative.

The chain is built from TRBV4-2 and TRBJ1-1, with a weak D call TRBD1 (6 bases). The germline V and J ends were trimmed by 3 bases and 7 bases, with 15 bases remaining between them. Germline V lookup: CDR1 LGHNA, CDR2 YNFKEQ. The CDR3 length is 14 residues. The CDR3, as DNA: TGTGCCAGCAGCCATTCGGGGGGCGCTTATGAAGCTTTCTTT. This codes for CASSHSGGAYEAFF.

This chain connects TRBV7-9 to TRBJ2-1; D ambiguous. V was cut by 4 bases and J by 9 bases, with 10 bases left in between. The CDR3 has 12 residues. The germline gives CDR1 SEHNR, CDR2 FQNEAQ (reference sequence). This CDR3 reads CASSSLVSEQFF. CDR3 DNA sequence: TGTGCCAGCAGCTCCCTTGTCTCTGAGCAGTTCTTC.

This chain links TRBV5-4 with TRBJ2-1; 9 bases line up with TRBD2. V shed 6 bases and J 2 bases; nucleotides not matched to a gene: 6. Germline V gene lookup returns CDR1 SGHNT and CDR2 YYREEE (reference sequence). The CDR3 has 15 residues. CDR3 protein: CASKLAGEAYNEQFF. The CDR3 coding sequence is TGTGCCAGCAAGTTAGCGGGAGAGGCCTACAATGAGCAGTTCTTC.